This TCR beta chain was profiled in a study of blood T cells in healthy people across ages. Broader study findings: There was a strong correlation between TCR beta diversity and naive T cell percentage.

Germline V gene sequence: CDR1 LGHNA, CDR2 YSLEER. V lost 1 base and J lost 4; bases outside the gene matches: 14. The CDR3 length is 19 residues. This clonotype was found a few times. Its cognate antigen is unknown. PCR was performed a second time for roughly 6 to 12 cycles using a sample-barcoded 5' primer and a J-beta primer mix. TCRdb passed the 5' RACE reads through MiXCR, listing each CDR3 protein once. Of approximately 850,000 distinct CDR3 sequences in the sample, more than 45% were seen once. The chain employs TRBV4-3 and TRBJ2-7; TRBD2 matches 12 bases. This receptor was taken from a man aged 25 to 40 in good health. The material sequenced was blood. CDR3: CASSQVATELAGGRYEQYF. The CDR3 DNA sequence: TGCGCCAGCAGCCAAGTGGCGACAGAACTAGCGGGAGGCCGATACGAGCAGTACTTC.